The present T cell receptor (beta chain) was sequenced within a study of CD8+ T cells in alopecia areata. Study outcomes and limitations: Clonality in the scalp and expanded CD8+ clones ranked among the top 100 were significantly decreased by tofacitinib. The study found that many expanded lesional clones persisted in scalp and blood during tofacitinib. Relative to mice, TCR sharing across patients was less clear, a difference possibly HLA-related.

The V gene end was trimmed by 3 bases and the J gene end by 6 bases; junction bases not matched to a gene: 5. In germline, CDR1 is MDHEN, CDR2 SYDVKM. The CDR3 is 15 amino acids. The sample's treatment: oral pan-JAK inhibitor, 5-10 mg twice daily. Sorting from PBMCs produced CD4+ and CD8+ T cells. Extracted from the samples, RNA was reverse transcribed into cDNA to serve as the sequencing template. Data came from immunoSEQ multiplex PCR; TCRdb stores just in-frame clones and leaves some out. The table includes some 98,000 clones, approximately 66% detected once. About this clone: Its matching antigen is unknown.

This chain links TRBV28 with TRBJ1-5; 10 bases are shared with TRBD1. The sample here was CD8+ T cells sorted from blood, taken at week 4, from a patient treated with tofacitinib. The TCR sequence derives from a human donor with alopecia areata. Here the CDR3 reads CASSLGQGPSQPQHF. For the CDR3, the DNA is TGTGCCAGCAGTTTGGGACAGGGGCCTAGTCAGCCCCAGCATTTT.